The clone carrying this T cell receptor beta chain was observed once. This sample was taken from a study of blood T cell repertoires in COVID-19. In the study overall: Sources were T cells, B-cell-depleted T cells, or PBMCs; the material itself was cDNA or gDNA.

Methods used by the authors: Estimation of nucleated cell counts relied on the amplification of reference gene primers. Profiled with immunoSEQ multiplex PCR; TCRdb holds only in-frame clones, not every one. That table supplies the V and J calls and clone size; D and trimming were determined from the DNA. The sample has about 83,000 clones, 86% seen once. CDR3 length equals 12 residues. The V gene lost 4 bases and the J gene lost 3 bases, with 8 bases spanning the gap. Germline V gene lookup returns CDR1 SGHTS and CDR2 YDEGEE. Sequencing used peripheral blood. The rearrangement uses TRBV5-8 and TRBJ2-7; D is undetermined. This clonotype originated in a man in his fifties or sixties with active COVID-19. CDR3 DNA: TGTGCCAGCAGCGTCGCAGGCTACGAGCAGTACTTC. The encoded protein is CASSVAGYEQYF. Filled out from reference TRBV5-8 and TRBJ2-7, the complete variable domain reads EAGVTQSPTHLIKTRGQQATLRCSPISGHTSVYWYQQALGLGLQFLLWYDEGEERNRGNFPPRFSGRQFPNYSSELNVNALELEDSALYLCASSVAGYEQYFGPGTRLTVT.